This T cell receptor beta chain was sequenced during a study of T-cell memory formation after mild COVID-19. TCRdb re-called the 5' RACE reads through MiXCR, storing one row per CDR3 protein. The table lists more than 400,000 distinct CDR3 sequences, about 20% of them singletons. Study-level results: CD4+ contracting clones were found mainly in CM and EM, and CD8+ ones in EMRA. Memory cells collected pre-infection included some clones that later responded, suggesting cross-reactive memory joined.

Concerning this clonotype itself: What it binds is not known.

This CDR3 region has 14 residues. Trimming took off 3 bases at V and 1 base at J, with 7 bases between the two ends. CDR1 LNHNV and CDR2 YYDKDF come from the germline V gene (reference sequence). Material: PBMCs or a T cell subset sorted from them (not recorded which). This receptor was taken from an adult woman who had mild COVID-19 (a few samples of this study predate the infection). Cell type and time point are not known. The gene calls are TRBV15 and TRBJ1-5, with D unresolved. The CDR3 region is CATSRESSNQPQHF. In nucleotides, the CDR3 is TGTGCCACCAGCAGGGAGTCGAGCAATCAGCCCCAGCATTTT.